This is a list of T cell receptor beta chains from one sample in a study of blood T cell repertoires in COVID-19. TCRdb's table, derived via immunoSEQ multiplex PCR, lists solely in-frame clones and lacks some. Of over 100,000 clones detected, almost 70% appear once; the ten largest clones hold 1.9%. Sequenced input: peripheral blood. The receptors stem from a woman aged 65 to 85 with acute or convalescent COVID-19. Both conserved end residues are part of each CDR3. Fields, in order: V gene, J gene, CDR3 length, CDR3 protein.

v_gene: TRBV9
j_gene: TRBJ2-1
len: 15
CDR3aa: CASSVTASLGDEQFF

v_gene: TRBV5-1
j_gene: TRBJ2-7
len: 15
CDR3aa: CASSLEAGSTYEQYF

v_gene: TRBV7-2
j_gene: TRBJ1-5
len: 15
CDR3aa: CASSLRTGPYQPQHF

v_gene: TRBV5-4
j_gene: TRBJ2-7
len: 13
CDR3aa: CASSLSLAREQYF

v_gene: TRBV4-1
j_gene: TRBJ2-1
len: 14
CDR3aa: CASSSRGGDNEQFF

v_gene: TRBV15
j_gene: TRBJ1-1
len: 16
CDR3aa: CATSRDLFRGNTEAFF

v_gene: TRBV4-2
j_gene: TRBJ1-2
len: 15
CDR3aa: CASSQDLATGNGYTF

v_gene: TRBV18
j_gene: TRBJ1-4
len: 15
CDR3aa: CASSPTGGRDEKLFF

v_gene: TRBV27
j_gene: TRBJ1-5
len: 15
CDR3aa: CASSLWAGSNQPQHF

v_gene: TRBV25-1
j_gene: TRBJ1-1
len: 14
CDR3aa: CASSEEGIGTEAFF

v_gene: TRBV27
j_gene: TRBJ1-6
len: 17
CDR3aa: CASSLSNFDRANSPLHF

v_gene: TRBV5-4
j_gene: TRBJ2-1
len: 14
CDR3aa: CASSLGLVQGQQFF

v_gene: TRBV6-5
j_gene: TRBJ1-1
len: 14
CDR3aa: CASRKQGMNTEAFF

v_gene: TRBV4-3
j_gene: TRBJ2-2
len: 14
CDR3aa: CASSQQTGAGELFF

v_gene: TRBV29-1
j_gene: TRBJ2-5
len: 12
CDR3aa: CSVGSGKETQYF

v_gene: TRBV10-2
j_gene: TRBJ1-3
len: 12
CDR3aa: CASSSGGNTIYF

v_gene: TRBV7-8
j_gene: TRBJ2-7
len: 14
CDR3aa: CASSLDWGQREQYF

v_gene: TRBV5-6
j_gene: TRBJ1-2
len: 16
CDR3aa: CASSLVGGAHPYGYTF

v_gene: TRBV2
j_gene: TRBJ2-3
len: 16
CDR3aa: CASSAGLAGAGDTQYF

v_gene: TRBV2
j_gene: TRBJ1-2
len: 18
CDR3aa: CASSGSGQGGSQAYGYTF

v_gene: TRBV30
j_gene: TRBJ2-7
len: 13
CDR3aa: CAWTTGSLGEQYF

v_gene: TRBV29-1
j_gene: TRBJ1-1
len: 12
CDR3aa: CSVDRWNTEAFF

v_gene: TRBV28
j_gene: TRBJ2-1
len: 12
CDR3aa: CASSTTGIFKFF

v_gene: TRBV11-2
j_gene: TRBJ2-5
len: 14
CDR3aa: CASSRTSQGETQYF

v_gene: TRBV6-6
j_gene: TRBJ1-6
len: 16
CDR3aa: CASSYSGGGGNSPLHF

v_gene: TRBV6-5
j_gene: TRBJ2-7
len: 14
CDR3aa: CASSLSGLSYEQYF

v_gene: TRBV3-1/TRBV3-2
j_gene: TRBJ2-7
len: 15
CDR3aa: CASSQGRLAAYEQYF

v_gene: TRBV6-5
j_gene: TRBJ2-7
len: 15
CDR3aa: CASSDSAGSSYEQYF

v_gene: TRBV6-5
j_gene: TRBJ1-6
len: 15
CDR3aa: CASRPPAGRGSPLHF

v_gene: TRBV27
j_gene: TRBJ2-1
len: 19
CDR3aa: CASRREQSGLAGDRHEQFF

v_gene: TRBV19
j_gene: TRBJ1-5
len: 15
CDR3aa: CASSIRGQAIQPQHF

v_gene: TRBV5-1
j_gene: TRBJ2-7
len: 15
CDR3aa: CASSLAGRGGDEQYF

v_gene: TRBV15
j_gene: TRBJ1-2
len: 14
CDR3aa: CATSRDLGGYGYTF

v_gene: TRBV5-1
j_gene: TRBJ2-1
len: 14
CDR3aa: CASSLDALYNEQFF

v_gene: TRBV7-2
j_gene: TRBJ2-1
len: 14
CDR3aa: CASSPPPIRGEQFF

v_gene: TRBV10-1
j_gene: TRBJ2-1
len: 17
CDR3aa: CASSEGRGRVAHNEQFF

v_gene: TRBV29-1
j_gene: TRBJ2-1
len: 17
CDR3aa: CSVEDPKWEGSYNEQFF

v_gene: TRBV6-6
j_gene: TRBJ2-7
len: 14
CDR3aa: CASSSGLARYEQYF

v_gene: TRBV4-1
j_gene: TRBJ1-3
len: 16
CDR3aa: CASSQVRVEPGNTIYF

v_gene: TRBV27
j_gene: TRBJ1-4
len: 15
CDR3aa: CASSLRSSRGEKLFF

v_gene: TRBV5-1
j_gene: TRBJ1-1
len: 16
CDR3aa: CASSPQPGQFRSEAFF

v_gene: TRBV7-2
j_gene: TRBJ2-3
len: 14
CDR3aa: CASSSGQGGVTQYF

v_gene: TRBV2
j_gene: TRBJ2-1
len: 14
CDR3aa: CASSVARAYNEQFF

v_gene: TRBV15
j_gene: TRBJ1-2
len: 16
CDR3aa: CATSRLQDRGNYGYTF

v_gene: TRBV2
j_gene: TRBJ2-2
len: 16
CDR3aa: CASSGSRGRSSGELFF

v_gene: TRBV6-5
j_gene: TRBJ2-5
len: 12
CDR3aa: CASRWTAETQYF

v_gene: TRBV12-5
j_gene: TRBJ2-1
len: 13
CDR3aa: CASGLASSLEQFF

v_gene: TRBV14
j_gene: TRBJ1-3
len: 16
CDR3aa: CASSQDLPGSGNTIYF

v_gene: TRBV7-3
j_gene: TRBJ1-2
len: 14
CDR3aa: CASSLNGRSSGYTF

v_gene: TRBV7-8
j_gene: TRBJ2-7
len: 12
CDR3aa: CASSLVGDEQYF

v_gene: TRBV10-3
j_gene: TRBJ1-2
len: 15
CDR3aa: CAISVGQGAGYGYTF

v_gene: TRBV29-1
j_gene: TRBJ2-3
len: 14
CDR3aa: CSVEIDPAGDTQYF

v_gene: TRBV5-6
j_gene: TRBJ2-7
len: 14
CDR3aa: CASSLGLAGFEQYF

v_gene: TRBV3-1/TRBV3-2
j_gene: TRBJ1-6
len: 16
CDR3aa: CASSQMGRAYNSPLHF

v_gene: TRBV7-9
j_gene: TRBJ1-2
len: 14
CDR3aa: CASSLDRGRNGYTF

v_gene: TRBV10-3
j_gene: TRBJ2-1
len: 16
CDR3aa: CAISETTGGSYNEQFF

v_gene: TRBV2
j_gene: TRBJ2-2
len: 15
CDR3aa: CASSVNRGLAGELFF

v_gene: TRBV12-3/TRBV12-4
j_gene: TRBJ1-1
len: 13
CDR3aa: CASSLALTGEAFF

v_gene: TRBV6-4
j_gene: TRBJ2-5
len: 13
CDR3aa: CASSPREQETQYF